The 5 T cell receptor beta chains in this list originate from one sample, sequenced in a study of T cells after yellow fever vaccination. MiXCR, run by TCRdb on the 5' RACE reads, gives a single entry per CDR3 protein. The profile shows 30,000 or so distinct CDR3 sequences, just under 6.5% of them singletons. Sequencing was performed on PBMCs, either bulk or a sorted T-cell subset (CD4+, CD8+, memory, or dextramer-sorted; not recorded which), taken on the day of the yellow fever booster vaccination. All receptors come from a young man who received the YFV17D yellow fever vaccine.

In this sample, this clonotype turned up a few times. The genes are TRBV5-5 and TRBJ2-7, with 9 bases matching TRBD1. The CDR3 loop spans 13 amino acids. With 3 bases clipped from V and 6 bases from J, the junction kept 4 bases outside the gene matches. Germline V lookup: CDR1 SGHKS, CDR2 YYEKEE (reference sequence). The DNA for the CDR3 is TGTGCCAGCAGCTGGGGACAGGGAGGCGAGCAGTACTTC. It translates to CASSWGQGGEQYF.

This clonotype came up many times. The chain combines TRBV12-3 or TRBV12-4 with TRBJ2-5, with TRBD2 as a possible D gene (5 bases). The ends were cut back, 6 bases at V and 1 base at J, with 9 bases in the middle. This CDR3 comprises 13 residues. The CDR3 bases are TGTGCCAGCAGCCCCGCGGGCCAAGAGACCCAGTACTTC. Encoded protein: CASSPAGQETQYF.

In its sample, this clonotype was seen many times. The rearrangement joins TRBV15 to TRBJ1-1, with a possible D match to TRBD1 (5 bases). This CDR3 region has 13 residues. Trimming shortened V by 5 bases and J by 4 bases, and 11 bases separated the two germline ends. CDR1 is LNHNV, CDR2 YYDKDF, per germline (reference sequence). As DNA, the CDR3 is TGTGCCACCAGCTCCCGGGGGAGCACTGAAGCTTTCTTT. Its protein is CATSSRGSTEAFF.

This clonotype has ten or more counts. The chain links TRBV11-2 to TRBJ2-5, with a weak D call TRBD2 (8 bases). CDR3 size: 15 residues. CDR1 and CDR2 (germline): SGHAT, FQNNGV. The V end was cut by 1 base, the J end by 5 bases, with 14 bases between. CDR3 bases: TGTGCCAGCAGCTTAGTCAGGGGGACTAGGGAGACCCAGTACTTC. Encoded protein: CASSLVRGTRETQYF.

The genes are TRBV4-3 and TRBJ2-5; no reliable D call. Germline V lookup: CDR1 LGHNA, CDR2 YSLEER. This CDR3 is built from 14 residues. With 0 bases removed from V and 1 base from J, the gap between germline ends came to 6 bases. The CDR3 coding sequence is TGCGCCAGCAGCCAAGATTTGATCCAAGAGACCCAGTACTTC. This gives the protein CASSQDLIQETQYF.